The present entry profiles one T cell receptor (beta chain) with its context. Its antigen is unknown. Sequence at one end of the junction differs from germline and may be a read error. Measured with immunoSEQ multiplex PCR; TCRdb has only the in-frame clones, and not every one. The sample consists of some 16,000 clones, over 60% of them appearing once. This record comes from a study of T cell responses to AZD1222 COVID-19 vaccine. Whole-study findings and limits: Most donors were white British and more were female, and clonal diversity was possibly underestimated. At baseline, just 5 or 6 AZD1222 recipients tested seropositive. At 160-218 and 743-854, vaccine-associated CD4 TCRs were dominant, and they spanned spike. Nearly half of unique spike-specific TCRs reportedly avoided B.1.351 and B.1.1.7 mutated regions.

The germline V gene has CDR1 SSHAT and CDR2 FNYEAQ (reference sequence). The CDR3 has 15 residues. This chain links TRBV7-7 with TRBJ2-7, with TRBD2 identical over 7 bases. The sequencing used peripheral blood, collected 28 days after the second AZD1222 dose. The sequence was collected from an adult who received the AZD1222 COVID-19 vaccine. The CDR3 nucleotides are TGTGCTAGCAGCTTAGCTAGCGGTGATTCCTACGAGCAGTACTTC. Its translation is CASSLASGDSYEQYF.